This section outlines one T cell receptor (beta chain) sequence together with its context. Its antigen is unknown. Germline V gene data show CDR1 as LNHDA and CDR2 as SQIVND (reference sequence). V trimming: 3 bases; J trimming: 2 bases; junction bases outside the gene matches: 7. This CDR3 spans 15 amino acids. This record belongs to a study of siplizumab effects on memory and regulatory T cells. Findings and limits, study-wide: A minor share of alloreactive clones matched unstimulated subsets.

The assay was immunoSEQ multiplex PCR, and TCRdb's table has in-frame clones only and misses some. Of about 100,000 clones detected, 75% to 95% appear once; the ten largest clones hold under 0.15%. This TCR derives from a human donor in good health. Sequencing was done on a sample of CD4+ T cells sorted from blood. V gene TRBV19 combines with J gene TRBJ2-7; the match to TRBD1 covers 7 bases. Here the CDR3 reads CASSMRDSLPYEQYF. As DNA, the CDR3 is TGTGCCAGTAGTATGAGGGACAGTCTACCCTACGAGCAGTACTTC.